This T cell receptor beta chain was sequenced in a study of CD8 T cells in Susac syndrome. Study-level findings and limits: It was acknowledged in the study that the number of individuals who were included in its TCR sequencing and HLA analysis was relatively small.

With random hexamers, about 0.5 to 1 ug RNA was reverse transcribed. Using its own MiXCR run on the immunoSEQ multiplex PCR reads, TCRdb lists one record per CDR3 protein. This repertoire shows approximately 100,000 distinct CDR3 sequences, around 93% found once; its top ten account for about 0.12%. Comments on this clonotype: Its specificity is not known.

The sequenced target, TCR beta, came from blood CD8+ and CD4+ T cells. The controls, all healthy donors, were matched for age and sex. The CD8+ and CD4+ T cells were isolated magnetically using a negative isolation approach, whereas the TEMRA cells were enriched by FACS. Trimming took 3 bases from V and 4 from J; bases not matched to a gene: 14. Looked up from germline, CDR1 is SEHNR and CDR2 is FQNEAQ (reference sequence). There are 18 residues in the CDR3. The sample was CD8+ T cells from PBMCs. The rearrangement joins TRBV7-9 to TRBJ1-4, with 7 bases fitting TRBD1. The receptor's source is a human donor in good health. The CDR3 coding sequence is TGTGCCAGCAGCTTTCAAGGTCAACACAGGGGATATAATGAAAAACTGTTTTTT. It codes for CASSFQGQHRGYNEKLFF.